This T cell receptor beta chain was documented in a study of human T cells and chemical hapten exposure. Study-wide context: An area of 2 cm by approximately 2.1 cm on upper inner arm skin received 2% DPC for sensitization. 0.01% DPC was applied to the upper back in patch tests, which were read at 6 days. Weekly diphenylcyclopropenone doses were given to patients' scalps across the approximately 22-week study.

This clonotype was found many times. Each CDR3 protein gets one entry after TCRdb re-called the RACE reads with MiXCR. This table holds about 80,000 distinct CDR3 sequences, roughly 12% found once. Time point specified: patch test 2, 6 weeks after DPC sensitization. Treatment described: therapeutic diphenylcyclopropenone sensitization with weekly scalp DPC. Non-pregnant alopecia patients aged 18 to 70, suitable for DPC therapy. V dropped 5 bases and J dropped 6 bases, with 16 bases sitting between them. The CDR3 has 15 amino acids. The germline V gene has CDR1 SGHTA and CDR2 FQGTGA. This specimen was whole blood, taken in connection with sensitization to the hapten diphenylcyclopropenone (DPC). The receptor comes from a man between 18 and 29 years old with alopecia areata. Some clones in this sample may be carry-over from other donors' samples. The chain uses TRBV7-3 and TRBJ2-2; a weak D match, TRBD1 (6 bases). The DNA for the CDR3 is TGTGCCAGCAGCCCCACAGGGACCTCCTCCGGGGAGCTGTTTTTT. Its protein product is CASSPTGTSSGELFF.